One T cell receptor (beta chain) is described in this entry. Its antigen remains unidentified. Sequencing was performed with immunoSEQ multiplex PCR; in TCRdb, only in-frame clones are kept and a portion is missing. The sample has under 55,000 clones, roughly four fifths seen once. These data belong to a study of T cell responses to AZD1222 COVID-19 vaccine. The study's findings and limits: Spike-wide vaccine-associated CD4 TCRs dominated at 160-218 and 743-854. Baseline serology detected seropositivity in only 5 to 7 AZD1222 recipients. It should be noted that donors were predominantly white British and more often female, and clonal diversity was possibly underestimated. There were repertoire samples only from the period after the peak T cell response.

The clonotype originates from an adult in good health. Specimen: peripheral blood, collected on day 0 of AZD1222 vaccination.

The DNA for the CDR3 is TGTGCCAGCAGCTTATACTCCGACCGAGCCTACGAGCAGTACTTC. Translated: CASSLYSDRAYEQYF. The gene calls are TRBV5-6 and TRBJ2-7, with D unclear. The V gene's germline CDR1 is SGHDT and CDR2 YYEEEE. Trimming stripped 2 bases from V and 2 bases from J, with 14 bases between. The CDR3 has 15 residues.